Reported below is one T cell receptor (beta chain). Germline lookup yields CDR1 LGHNA and CDR2 YSLEER. The V gene end was trimmed by 0 bases and the J gene end by 2 bases; junction bases not matched to a gene: 5. The CDR3 runs 16 residues. As to time point: peripheral blood 6 weeks after treatment start. Patients were living with locally advanced or metastatic urothelial carcinoma. The data derive from a study of PD-L1 blockade in urothelial cancer. Study information: T cells were recovered from blood samples at a median of roughly 150,000.

TCRdb's table, derived via immunoSEQ multiplex PCR, lists solely in-frame clones and lacks some. This sample yields around 110,000 clones, of which 85% to 90% are seen a single time; 1.5% to 2% belongs to the top ten. This sample comprised PBMCs, obtained around atezolizumab (anti-PD-L1) treatment. This TCR was sampled from a man in his sixties with urothelial cancer. This chain joins TRBV4-3 and TRBJ2-3; 7 nucleotides align to TRBD2. CDR3 bases: TGCGCCAGCAGCCAAGATTTGCGGGGGAACACAGATACGCAGTATTTT. It is translated as CASSQDLRGNTDTQYF.